The clone carrying this T cell receptor beta chain was counted a single time. Its antigen is not known. This specimen comes from a study of identical twins. This CDR3 spans 14 amino acids. The V gene's germline CDR1 is SNHLY and CDR2 FYNNEI. With 3 bases removed from V and 7 bases from J, the gap between germline ends came to 10 bases. General study points: Invariant MAIT and iNKT cells are populations that could partly confound zero-insertion analyses. Out-of-frame alpha sequences that twins shared showed excess low generation probability. Beta out-of-frame sequences displayed a weaker excess of sharing between twins.

A universal primer site was created by template switching, with the cDNA bearing unique molecular identifiers. TCRdb re-derived calls from the 5' RACE reads in MiXCR, one entry per CDR3 protein. The sample includes around 1.7 million distinct CDR3 sequences, 32% of them seen just once. The chain is built from TRBV2 and TRBJ1-6; D gene ambiguous. Input material: cord blood. The receptor was isolated from a newborn girl in good health. CDR3 in amino acids: CASSESRGNSPLHF. CDR3 DNA sequence: TGTGCCAGCAGTGAGTCCAGAGGAAATTCACCCCTCCACTTT.